The 29 T cell receptor beta chains reported below all come from one sample, sequenced in a study of identical twins. TCRdb redid the calling of the 5' RACE reads with MiXCR, one entry per CDR3 protein. Among about 200,000 distinct CDR3 sequences listed, under 10% were seen once. Separately, the same data were catalogued under a study of yellow fever vaccine responses in identical twins.

Sequencing was done on a sample of memory (CD45RO+) T cells sorted from blood. These TCRs come from a woman aged 18-35 years in good health.

This clonotype was observed a few times. The CDR3 DNA follows: TGTGCCAGCAGCCCCCCCGGGAGCGGTCGCCCAGATACGCAGTATTTT. This sequence encodes CASSPPGSGRPDTQYF. The chain recombines TRBV12-3 or TRBV12-4 with TRBJ2-3, with a tentative D call TRBD2 (6 bases). V gave up 6 bases and J gave up 4 bases, with 20 bases separating them. The CDR3 has 16 residues.

In its sample, this clonotype was seen many times. This rearrangement joins TRBV9 to TRBJ2-2, with 8 bases fitting TRBD1. The germline V gene has CDR1 SGDLS and CDR2 YYNGEE. This CDR3 is built from 15 residues. The V segment lost 3 bases and the J segment 5 bases; nucleotides outside the gene matches: 6. CDR3 nucleotide sequence: TGTGCCAGCAGCGAGCAGGGGGCGGATACCGGGGAGCTGTTTTTT. Its translation: CASSEQGADTGELFF.

The sample holds many counts of this clonotype. This sequence joins TRBV11-2 and TRBJ2-7, with 9 positions matching TRBD2. The CDR3 is 15 amino acids. The germline V gene has CDR1 SGHAT and CDR2 FQNNGV. V shed 3 bases, J shed 3 bases, and the junction held 6 bases outside the gene matches. CDR3 nucleotides: TGTGCCAGCAGCTTTGGGGTGACTAGCGGCTACGAGCAGTACTTC. It encodes CASSFGVTSGYEQYF.

This clonotype showed up just once. The chain joins TRBV11-3 to TRBJ2-1; 7 positions agree with TRBD1. Germline V gene sequence: CDR1 SGHNT, CDR2 YENEEA. V shed 5 bases, J shed 5 bases, and the junction held 9 bases outside the gene matches. The CDR3 contains 15 residues. CDR3 sequence reads: CASSRWAGQDNEQFF. The CDR3 bases are TGTGCCAGCAGCCGCTGGGCCGGACAGGACAATGAGCAGTTCTTC.

This clonotype has only a few counts. The gene calls are TRBV5-1 and TRBJ2-6, with D perhaps TRBD1 (5 bases). The CDR3 is made up of 14 amino acids. V lost 3 bases and J lost 10, with 14 bases in between. CDR1 is SGHRS, CDR2 YFSETQ, per germline. The CDR3 DNA reads TGCGCCAGCAGCTATGGGGCAGAACAGAACGTCCTGACTTTC. Translating it yields CASSYGAEQNVLTF. Combining the CDR3 with reference TRBV5-1 and TRBJ2-6 gives the whole variable domain KAGVTQTPRYLIKTRGQQVTLSCSPISGHRSVSWYQQTPGQGLQFLFEYFSETQRNKGNFPGRFSGRQFSNSRSEMNVSTLELGDSALYLCASSYGAEQNVLTFGAGSRLTVL.

The chain recombines TRBV9 with TRBJ2-3; 9 positions agree with TRBD2. The trim removed 3 bases at V and 2 bases at J, leaving 10 bases unmatched. This CDR3 is 17 amino acids long. The germline V gene encodes CDR1 SGDLS and CDR2 YYNGEE. The CDR3 protein is CASSALGLAGNTDTQYF. For the CDR3, the DNA is TGTGCCAGCAGCGCCCTCGGGCTAGCGGGGAACACAGATACGCAGTATTTT.

At least ten counts were recorded for this clonotype. This chain connects TRBV5-1 to TRBJ2-1; TRBD1 matches 9 bases. The CDR3 length is 15 residues. V shed 4 bases and J 6 bases; nucleotides not matched to a gene: 8. Germline values: CDR1 SGHRS, CDR2 YFSETQ. In nucleotides, the CDR3 is TGCGCCAGCAGCCCGGTTGGGGACAGGGTCAATGAGCAGTTCTTC. Translated: CASSPVGDRVNEQFF.

This chain joins TRBV9 and TRBJ2-1; the match to TRBD2 covers 11 bases. This CDR3 is built from 17 residues. CDR1 SGDLS and CDR2 YYNGEE come from the germline V gene. Unmatched junction bases numbered 5, after V lost 3 bases and J lost 0 bases. The CDR3 DNA follows: TGTGCCAGCAGCGCGGTAGCGGGGGGGACCTCCTACAATGAGCAGTTCTTC. This gives the protein CASSAVAGGTSYNEQFF.

This chain uses TRBV5-1 with TRBJ2-2; D gene ambiguous. Germline loops: CDR1 SGHRS, CDR2 YFSETQ. Trimming stripped 7 bases from V and 1 base from J, with 8 bases between. The CDR3 contains 13 residues. DNA for the CDR3: TGCGCCAGCCCCCCGCGGAACACCGGGGAGCTGTTTTTT. This sequence encodes CASPPRNTGELFF.

Many counts were recorded for this clonotype. This rearrangement joins TRBV20-1 to TRBJ1-6; D gene uncertain. CDR1 is DFQATT, CDR2 SNEGSKA, per germline (reference sequence). The CDR3 extends over 14 amino acids. V lost 3 bases and J lost 8, with 14 bases in between. The CDR3 DNA sequence: TGCAGTGCTAGGGGATCCAAGAGGGATTCACCCCTCCACTTT. Protein sequence: CSARGSKRDSPLHF.

The rearrangement uses TRBV28 and TRBJ1-2; D uncertain. The CDR3 has 13 amino acids. Trimming removed 7 bases from V and 3 bases from J, with 12 bases in between. Germline V gene sequence: CDR1 MDHEN, CDR2 SYDVKM. As DNA, the CDR3 is TGTGCCAGCACGCTGGACTCATACTATGGCTACACCTTC. Translation: CASTLDSYYGYTF.

There are a few counts of this clonotype. J is TRBJ2-2 and V is TRBV5-1; D is possibly TRBD1 (6 bases). CDR1 and CDR2 from the germline V gene are SGHRS and YFSETQ. The ends were cut back, 4 bases at V and 6 bases at J, with 16 bases in the middle. CDR3 length equals 15 residues. CDR3 sequence reads: CASSLSTGRSGELFF. In DNA, the CDR3 is TGCGCCAGCAGCCTATCGACAGGAAGGTCCGGGGAGCTGTTTTTT.

The chain employs TRBV5-6 and TRBJ2-1, with D possibly TRBD1 on 6 matching bases. The V and J ends lost 0 bases and 0 bases respectively, with 16 bases between them. Germline assignment: CDR1 SGHDT and CDR2 YYEEEE. The CDR3 consists of 18 residues. CDR3 in amino acids: CASSLGHGARGSYNEQFF. DNA of the CDR3: TGTGCCAGCAGCTTGGGACATGGGGCCAGGGGCTCCTACAATGAGCAGTTCTTC. The complete variable domain, with remaining parts taken from reference TRBV5-6 and TRBJ2-1, reads DAGVTQSPTHLIKTRGQQVTLRCSPKSGHDTVSWYQQALGQGPQFIFQYYEEEERQRGNFPDRFSGHQFPNYSSELNVNALLLGDSALYLCASSLGHGARGSYNEQFFGPGTRLTVL.

This clonotype occurred many times. DNA for the CDR3: TGTGCCAGCTCACGAGGACTGGAAGGCTACGAGCAGTACTTC. Translation: CASSRGLEGYEQYF. The chain links TRBV18 to TRBJ2-7; D may be TRBD2 (5 bases). The germline V gene encodes CDR1 KGHSH and CDR2 LQKENI. The CDR3 loop spans 14 amino acids. V lost 4 bases to trimming and J lost 3 bases, with 13 bases between them. The complete variable domain, with remaining parts taken from reference TRBV18 and TRBJ2-7, reads NAGVMQNPRHLVRRRGQEARLRCSPMKGHSHVYWYRQLPEEGLKFMVYLQKENIIDESGMPKERFSAEFPKEGPSILRIQQVVRGDSAAYFCASSRGLEGYEQYFGPGTRLTVT.

This clonotype turned up a few times. This chain uses TRBV4-3 with TRBJ2-1; 9 nucleotides align to TRBD2. There are 15 residues in the CDR3. Germline CDR1 reads LGHNA; CDR2 reads YSLEER. J was trimmed by 7 bases and V by 1 base; bases with no gene match: 5. CDR3 DNA: TGCGCCAGCAGCCAAGTTAGCGGGAGATCGAATGAGCAGTTCTTC. Its translation: CASSQVSGRSNEQFF.

This clonotype has just a few counts. This rearrangement joins TRBV7-8 to TRBJ2-5; the D is unclear. Trimming took off 0 bases at V and 6 bases at J, with 8 bases between the two ends. The germline gives CDR1 SGHVS, CDR2 FQNEAQ. CDR3 length: 13 amino acids. This CDR3 reads CASSLAAGQTQYF. DNA of the CDR3: TGTGCCAGCAGCTTAGCGGCCGGACAGACCCAGTACTTC.

The sample holds many counts of this clonotype. The chain is built from TRBV4-2 and TRBJ1-1, with D maybe TRBD1 (5 bases). Germline-derived CDR1 and CDR2 are LGHNA and YNFKEQ. V was cut by 0 bases and J by 5 bases, with 10 bases left in between. CDR3 length equals 14 residues. The CDR3 is CASSQDEGLTEAFF. DNA of the CDR3: TGTGCCAGCAGCCAAGATGAGGGGTTGACTGAAGCTTTCTTT.

Many counts were recorded for this clonotype. The chain recombines TRBV20-1 with TRBJ1-6; D is possibly TRBD1 (5 bases). The germline gives CDR1 DFQATT, CDR2 SNEGSKA (reference sequence). This CDR3 has 16 residues. Trimming took off 1 base at V and 0 bases at J, with 10 bases between the two ends. The CDR3 reads CSARVQTASYNSPLHF. The CDR3 nucleotides read TGCAGTGCTAGAGTTCAGACAGCCTCCTATAATTCACCCCTCCACTTT.

This clonotype was observed at least ten times. J is TRBJ2-1 and V is TRBV20-1; 7 positions match TRBD2. Germline CDR1 DFQATT, CDR2 SNEGSKA (reference sequence). The CDR3 runs 14 residues. V lost 3 bases, J lost 12 bases, and 14 bases stayed unmatched. In DNA, the CDR3 is TGCAGTGCTAGTATAACCGGGACTACCCGCGGGCAGTTCTTC. Its protein is CSASITGTTRGQFF.

This clonotype was found many times. This chain joins TRBV29-1 and TRBJ1-1; D is unresolved. Germline values: CDR1 SQVTM, CDR2 ANQGSEA. V lost 8 bases, J lost 3 bases, and 7 bases lay in between. This CDR3 region has 10 residues. Here the CDR3 DNA reads TGCAGCTTCGGGCACACTGAAGCTTTCTTT. Its protein product is CSFGHTEAFF.

At least ten counts were recorded for this clonotype. This rearrangement joins TRBV5-1 to TRBJ2-7, with TRBD1 matching 9 bases. After removal of 3 bases from V and 3 bases from J, the junction contained 7 bases not matched to a gene. The CDR3 is 15 residues long. CDR1 and CDR2 from the germline V gene are SGHRS and YFSETQ. CDR3 sequence (DNA): TGCGCCAGCAGCTCGACGGGACAGGGTTACTACGAGCAGTACTTC. Translating it yields CASSSTGQGYYEQYF.

This clonotype was detected only a few times. The chain employs TRBV27 and TRBJ2-1, with D possibly matching TRBD2 (6 bases). The germline gives CDR1 MNHEY, CDR2 SMNVEV (reference sequence). The CDR3 length is 14 residues. The V gene lost 6 bases and the J gene lost 4 bases, with 13 bases spanning the gap. The CDR3 DNA follows: TGTGCCAGCAGCCGTAGCGGCCAATACAATGAGCAGTTCTTC. Translated: CASSRSGQYNEQFF.

This clonotype occurred a few times. The chain employs TRBV3-1 and TRBJ1-1; TRBD1 is a possible D gene (6 bases). The V end lost 4 bases, the J end lost 3 bases, and 21 bases lay between the germline ends. CDR1 and CDR2 (germline): LGHDT, YNNKEL (reference sequence). The CDR3 is 17 residues long. The CDR3 coding sequence is TGTGCCAGCAGCCTCTCCAGGGGACGTGGGTTGGACACTGAAGCTTTCTTT. Amino acid sequence: CASSLSRGRGLDTEAFF.

This clonotype has at least ten counts. The chain uses TRBV7-3 and TRBJ2-3; 10 nucleotides agree with TRBD1. The trim removed 5 bases at V and 4 bases at J, leaving 6 bases unmatched. Per the germline V gene, CDR1 is SGHTA and CDR2 is FQGTGA. The CDR3 is 15 residues long. DNA of the CDR3: TGTGCCAGCAGCCACGACAGGGGGCGCTCAGATACGCAGTATTTT. Protein: CASSHDRGRSDTQYF.

This clonotype was picked up many times. The V gene is TRBV5-6, the J gene TRBJ2-5; D could derive from TRBD1 or TRBD2 (6 bases each). Germline V lookup: CDR1 SGHDT, CDR2 YYEEEE. This CDR3 has 17 residues. The V and J ends lost 4 bases and 5 bases respectively, with 24 bases between them. For the CDR3, the DNA is TGTGCCAGCAGCCATCACAGGGCCGGAGGGTTCACGGAGACCCAGTACTTC. This codes for CASSHHRAGGFTETQYF.

A few counts support this clonotype. The chain combines TRBV12-3 or TRBV12-4 with TRBJ2-3; 7 bases agree with TRBD2. There are 15 residues in the CDR3. J gave up 0 bases and V 3 bases, and 3 bases lay outside the gene matches. Written as DNA, the CDR3 is TGTGCCAGCAGTTTGGGGGGGGATAGCACAGATACGCAGTATTTT. Translated: CASSLGGDSTDTQYF.

This clonotype was detected many times. J is TRBJ2-7 and V is TRBV5-6; D assignment may be TRBD1 or TRBD2 (5 bases each). V shed 4 bases and J shed 0 bases, with 20 bases lying between them. Germline V gene data show CDR1 as SGHDT and CDR2 as YYEEEE. This CDR3 contains 17 residues. The CDR3 reads CASSPNPSMGDSYEQYF. The CDR3 DNA follows: TGTGCCAGCAGCCCCAACCCGTCCATGGGGGACTCCTACGAGCAGTACTTC.

The V and J genes are TRBV14 and TRBJ2-7; TRBD2 agrees at 10 bases. This CDR3 region has 15 residues. CDR1 SGHDN and CDR2 FVKESK come from the germline V gene. V lost 2 bases and J lost 2; bases outside the gene matches: 3. The CDR3 region is CASSQSGGVTYEQYF. The CDR3 DNA reads TGTGCCAGCAGCCAAAGCGGGGGGGTAACCTACGAGCAGTACTTC. Combining the CDR3 with reference TRBV14 and TRBJ2-7 gives the whole variable domain EAGVTQFPSHSVIEKGQTVTLRCDPISGHDNLYWYRRVMGKEIKFLLHFVKESKQDESGMPNNRFLAERTGGTYSTLKVQPAELEDSGVYFCASSQSGGVTYEQYFGPGTRLTVT.

Remarks on this clonotype: A read error is possible here, since a much larger clone lies one base away. V usage is TRBV9 and J usage is TRBJ2-1; D is ambiguous. This CDR3 region has 12 residues. Germline loops: CDR1 SGDLS, CDR2 YYNGEE. V shed 0 bases and J shed 2 bases, with 0 bases lying between them. CDR3 nucleotide sequence: TGTGCCAGCAGCGTAGCCTACAATGAGCAGTTCTTC. Translating gives CASSVAYNEQFF.